This section outlines one T cell receptor (beta chain) sequence together with its context. The antigen it binds to is not known. Base qualities are not recorded, but no much larger clone differs from it by a single base. Read against the paper, the sample's time point label means: about 28 days (+/-7) after the second vaccine dose. Because spike-specific TCR depth and breadth did not differ between the two schedules, AZD1222 recipients who got a second dose at roughly 4 weeks were pooled with those who got a second dose at roughly 12 weeks. Vaccinee samples were obtained from the UK trials COV001 and COV002, which included a single-blind randomized controlled phase 2/3 trial of AZD1222 (ChAdOx1 nCoV-19) in healthy adults. For TCRbeta chain sequencing, PBMC samples from trial participants were taken at day 0 and at day 28 after the second dose. This sample is drawn from a study of T cell responses to AZD1222 COVID-19 vaccine (dated by TCRdb to the early 2020s). About the full investigation: TCR sequencing covered 230 to 250 trial participants: 200 to 210 given two doses of AZD1222 and some 25 given two doses of MenACWY control vaccine. Trial participants were enrolled by age into 18-55, 56-69 and 70-plus year subgroups, with around 140, 26 and 57 TCR-sequenced participants respectively.

The study at large found these results: Participants were mostly white British and included more females than males, and it was suggested by the authors that clonal diversity may have been underestimated. Because no day 14 peak-response samples were available, the repertoires could be characterized only after the peak T cell response. Spike-specific TCR breadth and depth rose significantly after two AZD1222 doses compared with day 0 and with MenACWY recipients. In the small 56-69-year group, the increase in depth fell short of significance, most likely because of low power. Reportedly, close to half of the unique spike-specific TCRs recognized epitopes lying outside the regions that are mutated in the B.1.351 and B.1.1.7 variants. Conclusions about previously exposed vaccinees are limited because only 5 or 6 AZD1222 recipients were SARS-CoV-2 seropositive at baseline. The vaccine-associated CD4 TCRs covered the entire spike protein, and the dominant responses fell in regions 160-218 and 743-854.

From a lookup of the germline V gene, CDR1 and CDR2 are MNHEY and SVGAGI. Unmatched junction bases come to 11, with V trimmed by 4 bases and J by 7 bases. There are 16 amino acids in the CDR3, from cysteine to phenylalanine inclusive. Left in the record is the CDR3 DNA by itself, 48 bases read in frame from the first base. The CDR3 regions of human TCRbeta chains were subjected to immunosequencing. Per the source publication's procedure: Repertoire TCRs were checked for matches against a reference library of SARS-CoV-2-specific TCRs that had been generated using the MIRA antigen-specificity platform. Breadth meant the fraction of unique TCRs that were SARS-CoV-2-associated, whereas depth meant the fraction of total T cells that were SARS-CoV-2-associated. Each spike-specific TCR was assigned to its reactive spike region and to a CD4 or CD8 class using the MIRA data. Log10-transformed breadth and depth values were compared by one-way ANOVA with Sidak's multiple comparisons tests. As stored in TCRdb, this immuneACCESS dataset retains in-frame rearrangements with V and J assigned. A fraction of the clones does not appear; measured against another copy, unresolved V genes explain less than half of the discrepancy, and the remainder lacks a known reason. D and trimming were read from the DNA, whereas the V and J calls and clone size are those reported in that table. The sample contains 150,000 or so clones, 91% of them found a single time. The leading ten clones occupy 3.5% to 4% of the sample.

This chain joins TRBV6-5 to TRBJ1-4; the central 8 bases match TRBD1. This sequence was found in an adult who received the AZD1222 COVID-19 vaccine. Sequences were derived from peripheral blood, sampled 28 days after the second AZD1222 dose. In nucleotide form, the sequence is TGTGCCAGCAGTTCCCAGACAGGGGCAGGGGGTGAAAAACTGTTTTTT. Translated, it gives CASSSQTGAGGEKLFF.